This is a list of T cell receptor beta chains from one sample in a study of blood T cells in healthy people across ages. Each CDR3 protein is one row after TCRdb ran MiXCR on the 5' RACE reads. The sample comprises over 1.5 million distinct CDR3 sequences, around half of which are singletons, and 2.1% rests with the top ten. Sequencing was performed on blood. The receptors derive from a woman aged 40-49 years in good health. The CDR3 runs from the conserved cysteine through the conserved F or W. D genes are given only for firm matches. A clone size is listed for some rows: how often the clone was seen (once, few, many), or a class if it is expanded.

clone size,J gene,V gene,D gene,CDR3 DNA,CDR3 protein
.,TRBJ2-1,TRBV20-1,.,TGCAGTGCTAGGACGCGCCTAGTCAATGAGCAGTTCTTC,CSARTRLVNEQFF
.,TRBJ2-2,TRBV28,.,TGTGCCAGCAGAAAACGGTTAGGGACACCGAGGACCGGGGAGCTGTTTTTT,CASRKRLGTPRTGELFF
.,TRBJ2-5,TRBV12-3/TRBV12-4,TRBD2,TGTGCCAGCAGTCTGGCGGACATGTGGGAGGGCAAAGAGACCCAGTACTTC,CASSLADMWEGKETQYF
.,TRBJ2-3,TRBV12-3/TRBV12-4,.,TGTGCCAGCAGCTATACGGGACCTGATGCAGATACGCAGTATTTT,CASSYTGPDADTQYF
.,TRBJ2-3,TRBV5-4,.,TGTGCCAGCAGCTCGGCCAGGGGTAATACAGGCACAGATACGCAGTATTTT,CASSSARGNTGTDTQYF
.,TRBJ1-1,TRBV4-3,TRBD1,TGCGCCAGCAGTCAGGGGGATAGGTTCACTGAAGCTTTCTTT,CASSQGDRFTEAFF
.,TRBJ2-7,TRBV5-1,.,TGCGCCAGCAACCACCTCATTTCTGGGGTCTTCTACGAGCAGTACTTC,CASNHLISGVFYEQYF
.,TRBJ1-2,TRBV12-3/TRBV12-4,.,TGTGCCAGCAGTTTAGGGCAGGGAAAGAATGGCTACACCTTC,CASSLGQGKNGYTF
.,TRBJ2-1,TRBV13,.,TGTGCCAGCAGCTTCCCCCGGAAGCGGAGGAGCTCCTACAATGAGCAGTTCTTC,CASSFPRKRRSSYNEQFF
few,TRBJ2-1,TRBV6-1,TRBD2,TGTGCCAGCAGTCCGCGGGGGGTCACTTACAATGAGCAGTTCTTC,CASSPRGVTYNEQFF
.,TRBJ2-3,TRBV5-1,.,TGCGCCAGCGGCTTGGAGGGACCGGCCGGCGGTACGCAGTATTTT,CASGLEGPAGGTQYF
many,TRBJ2-7,TRBV20-1,.,TGCAGTGCGACGGACATGGCCTACGAGCAGTACTTC,CSATDMAYEQYF
.,TRBJ2-7,TRBV2,.,TGTGCTAGCAGTGAGGGTCGGCAGGGAGCCTACGAGCAGTACTTC,CASSEGRQGAYEQYF
few,TRBJ2-5,TRBV9,TRBD1,TGTGCCAGCAGCGAGACAGGGGATCAAGAGACCCAGTACTTC,CASSETGDQETQYF
.,TRBJ2-7,TRBV7-9,.,TGTGCCAGCAGCCTCTTTTCGGGGCAGGGGCTTAACGAGCAGTACTTC,CASSLFSGQGLNEQYF
.,TRBJ2-5,TRBV4-1,TRBD1,TGCGCCAGCAGCCATGTCGGGACAGGTGTAATGGAGACCCAGTACTTC,CASSHVGTGVMETQYF
.,TRBJ1-5,TRBV6-5,.,TGTGCCAGCAGTAGTCAGGGGATAAGTCAGCCCCAGCATTTT,CASSSQGISQPQHF
once,TRBJ1-1,TRBV3-1,TRBD1,TGTGCCAGCAGCCGGCACGGGACAGGCAACACTGAAGCTTTCTTT,CASSRHGTGNTEAFF
.,TRBJ2-3,TRBV28,TRBD1,TGTGCCAGCAGTTTACCACTAGGGACAGGGGACGGTACAGATACGCAGTATTTT,CASSLPLGTGDGTDTQYF
many,TRBJ2-7,TRBV7-2,TRBD2,TGTGCCAGCAGCCCTACTAGCGGGGTGGGCGAGCAGTACTTC,CASSPTSGVGEQYF
.,TRBJ1-2,TRBV6-1,TRBD1,TGTGCCAGCAGGCGTATGGGACAGGGCACTGGCTACACCTTC,CASRRMGQGTGYTF
few,TRBJ1-2,TRBV10-3,.,TGTGCCACCCAGGGTCAGGAGAACTATGGCTACACCTTC,CATQGQENYGYTF
few,TRBJ1-5,TRBV12-3/TRBV12-4,TRBD1,TGTGCCAGCAGCCTCGTTGGACAGGGGGGGAGCAATCAGCCCCAGCATTTT,CASSLVGQGGSNQPQHF
once,TRBJ2-2,TRBV27,.,TGTGCCAGCAGTTTTCAGACAGATAACACCGGGGAGCTGTTTTTT,CASSFQTDNTGELFF
few,TRBJ2-5,TRBV5-1,.,TGCGCCAGCAGCTTGGGATCAGTGACGGAAGAGCAGTACTTC,CASSLGSVTEEQYF
few,TRBJ2-1,TRBV20-1,.,TGCAGTGCTACGGAGACCTACTACAATGAGCAGTTCTTC,CSATETYYNEQFF
.,TRBJ2-5,TRBV7-2,TRBD2,TGTGCCAGCAGGGATCTTAGCGGGTGGTTGGGGGAGACCCAGTACTTC,CASRDLSGWLGETQYF
.,TRBJ2-3,TRBV20-1,TRBD2,TGCAGTGCTAGCAAACAGGGGCCCAGAAGCGGGGGGGCGACAGATACGCAGTATTTT,CSASKQGPRSGGATDTQYF
.,TRBJ2-7,TRBV28,.,TGTGCCAGCACCCCAGGGGTGCGGGGCACCTACGAGCAGTACTTC,CASTPGVRGTYEQYF
once,TRBJ2-7,TRBV6-1,TRBD1,TGTGCCAGCAGTCGACCCGGGACAGGCCTTTCCTACAATGAGCAGTACTTC,CASSRPGTGLSYNEQYF
.,TRBJ2-4,TRBV7-2,TRBD2,TGTGCCAGCAGCTTAGCGCAATCGGGGGGTTTAGCCAAAAACATTCAGTACTTC,CASSLAQSGGLAKNIQYF
.,TRBJ1-2,TRBV28,TRBD1,TGTGCCAGCAGTCCTCCGACAGGGGGGTCCTATGGCTACACCTTC,CASSPPTGGSYGYTF
few,TRBJ1-2,TRBV5-1,.,TGCGCCAGCAACGAAGGGTTTGCCTATGGCTACACCTTC,CASNEGFAYGYTF
few,TRBJ1-2,TRBV4-2,TRBD1,TGTGCCAGCAGCCAAGCGTCAGGGGGCTTCTATGGCTACACCTTC,CASSQASGGFYGYTF
.,TRBJ2-1,TRBV6-5,.,TGTGCCAGCAGGTCGCTCTACAATGAGCAGTTCTTC,CASRSLYNEQFF
few,TRBJ2-1,TRBV29-1,TRBD2,TGCAGCGCCCCTAAGAGCGGGGTATACAATGAGCAGTTCTTC,CSAPKSGVYNEQFF
.,TRBJ2-1,TRBV28,TRBD1,TGTGCCAGCAGTTTATCATTTGGGACAGACTACAATGAGCAGTTCTTC,CASSLSFGTDYNEQFF
.,TRBJ2-7,TRBV21-1,.,TGTGCCAGCACCACCAGCGGGGGGGCCAGGAATGAGCAGTACTTC,CASTTSGGARNEQYF
.,TRBJ2-7,TRBV11-2,.,TGTGCCAGCAGCCCGCCTCCGACAGAACCCTACGAGCAGTACTTC,CASSPPPTEPYEQYF
.,TRBJ2-7,TRBV6-6,.,TGTGCCAGCAGTTACCGCGGGACACTGGAAAGCGAGCAGTACTTC,CASSYRGTLESEQYF
.,TRBJ2-3,TRBV10-3,.,TGTGCCATCAGTGGGGTTAGCGCGAGCACAGATACGCAGTATTTT,CAISGVSASTDTQYF
.,TRBJ2-2,TRBV7-8,.,TGTGCCAGCAGCTTGGCCCCCCGCAGGGGAGTGACCGGGGAGCTGTTTTTT,CASSLAPRRGVTGELFF
.,TRBJ2-5,TRBV13,.,TGTGCCAGCAGCGTCGCGGAGATCCAAGAGACCCAGTACTTC,CASSVAEIQETQYF
.,TRBJ2-5,TRBV20-1,.,TGCAGTGCTAGTCCTAGCGCGGGCGAGACCCAGTACTTC,CSASPSAGETQYF
.,TRBJ1-4,TRBV20-1,.,TGCAGTGCTAACGGAGGACCAGGGCTTGAAAAACTGTTTTTT,CSANGGPGLEKLFF
few,TRBJ2-5,TRBV20-1,TRBD2,TGCAGTGTTCGGACTAGCGGGGGTGTAGGAGAGACCCAGTACTTC,CSVRTSGGVGETQYF
.,TRBJ2-1,TRBV6-6,.,TGTGCCAGCAGTTACACCCTCCGGGACCCCCCAAACAATGAGCAGTTCTTC,CASSYTLRDPPNNEQFF
few,TRBJ1-2,TRBV9,TRBD1,TGTGCCAGCGGGGCAGGGACAGTCTATGGCTACACCTTC,CASGAGTVYGYTF
.,TRBJ2-5,TRBV7-9,.,TGTGCCAGCAGCTTACAAGGCGAGCAAGAGACCCAGTACTTC,CASSLQGEQETQYF
few,TRBJ1-2,TRBV15,.,TGTGCCACCAGCAGTCAAAACCCAGGGGACTATGGCTACACCTTC,CATSSQNPGDYGYTF
many,TRBJ2-6,TRBV9,.,TGTGCCAGCACCCTCGGCGATGTTTCTGGGGCCAACGTCCTGACTTTC,CASTLGDVSGANVLTF
few,TRBJ2-1,TRBV6-5,TRBD2,TGTGCCACCGCTAGCGGGAATAACAATGAGCAGTTCTTC,CATASGNNNEQFF